The 20 T cell receptor beta chains listed next were all sequenced from one sample in a study of technical replicates of blood from a handful of donors. Profiled with immunoSEQ multiplex PCR; TCRdb holds only in-frame clones, not every one. The profile shows some 80,000 clones, 85% to 95% of them singletons. Material for sequencing was T cells isolated from PBMCs. Source of these receptors: a human donor in good health.

This chain connects TRBV28 to TRBJ1-5, with D unresolved. CDR1 is MDHEN and CDR2 is SYDVKM in the germline V gene. V lost 4 bases and J 6 bases, leaving 7 bases between the germline ends. The CDR3 spans 12 residues. CDR3 coding DNA: TGTGCCAGCAGTTCATCGGTTCAGCCCCAGCATTTT. As protein: CASSSSVQPQHF.

The chain employs TRBV4-1 and TRBJ2-5; D remains ambiguous. This CDR3 region has 15 residues. Trimming left V 2 bases short and J 1 base short, with 11 bases between. CDR1 and CDR2 (germline): MGHRA, YSYEKL. CDR3 coding DNA: TGCGCCAGCAGCCAAAGGTACAGCTCCCAAGAGACCCAGTACTTC. Protein: CASSQRYSSQETQYF.

This clone showed up just once. The chain couples TRBV7-3 to TRBJ2-2, with 7 bases aligning to TRBD2. Germline loops: CDR1 SGHTA, CDR2 FQGTGA. The CDR3 sequence is 16 residues long. The V gene end was trimmed by 5 bases and the J gene end by 7 bases; junction bases not matched to a gene: 13. The CDR3, as DNA: TGTGCCAGCAGCAGCCTAGCGGCCACGTCTAGCGGGGAGCTGTTTTTT. Translating gives CASSSLAATSSGELFF.

J is TRBJ2-7 and V is TRBV11-3, with TRBD2 matching 8 bases. The germline gives CDR1 SGHNT, CDR2 YENEEA. This CDR3 is 16 amino acids long. After removal of 0 bases from V and 1 base from J, the junction contained 5 bases not matched to a gene. The CDR3 DNA sequence: TGTGCCAGCAGCTTAGAGCCGGGACTAGGTTCCTACGAGCAGTACTTC. Translating gives CASSLEPGLGSYEQYF.

The CDR3 protein is CASSPGLAGRYNEQFF. CDR3 coding DNA: TGTGCCAGCAGCCCTGGACTAGCGGGGAGATACAATGAGCAGTTCTTC. The chain couples TRBV9 to TRBJ2-1; 12 bases map to TRBD2. Germline CDR1 SGDLS, CDR2 YYNGEE. This CDR3 spans 16 amino acids. V was pared by 4 bases and J by 4 bases, with 6 bases of the junction left unmatched.

The chain couples TRBV19 to TRBJ2-4; D is perhaps TRBD1 (5 bases). The CDR3 is 18 amino acids. V lost 5 bases and J lost 0, with 20 bases in between. Germline CDR1 and CDR2: LNHDA and SQIVND (reference sequence). CDR3 nucleotide sequence: TGTGCCAGTAGTTCGGACACCAAACCGGGTCTAGCCAAAAACATTCAGTACTTC. Translating it yields CASSSDTKPGLAKNIQYF. Variable domain in full (rest from reference TRBV19 and TRBJ2-4): DGGITQSPKYLFRKEGQNVTLSCEQNLNHDAMYWYRQDPGQGLRLIYYSQIVNDFQKGDIAEGYSVSREKKESFPLTVTSAQKNPTAFYLCASSSDTKPGLAKNIQYFGAGTRLSVL.

The DNA of the CDR3 is TGTGCCAGCAGCTTGTCAGAAGAGACCCAGTACTTC. Translated: CASSLSEETQYF. The V call is TRBV11-3, the J call TRBJ2-5; the D is unclear. The CDR3 spans 12 residues. Germline V gives CDR1 SGHNT, CDR2 YENEEA. V was cut by 3 bases and J by 3 bases, with 5 bases left in between. Drawing the rest from reference TRBV11-3 and TRBJ2-5, the complete variable domain is EAGVVQSPRYKIIEKKQPVAFWCNPISGHNTLYWYLQNLGQGPELLIRYENEEAVDDSQLPKDRFSAERLKGVDSTLKIQPAELGDSAVYLCASSLSEETQYFGPGTRLLVL.

The chain joins TRBV19 to TRBJ2-2; D perhaps matches TRBD2 (6 bases). The CDR3 sequence is 14 residues long. V was trimmed by 3 bases and J by 4 bases, leaving 9 bases between them. CDR1 and CDR2 from the germline V gene are LNHDA and SQIVND (reference sequence). CDR3 DNA sequence: TGTGCCAGTAGTATTATAGCGGTCACCGGGGAGCTGTTTTTT. Its protein product is CASSIIAVTGELFF. Full variable domain (outside the CDR3, taken from reference TRBV19 and TRBJ2-2): DGGITQSPKYLFRKEGQNVTLSCEQNLNHDAMYWYRQDPGQGLRLIYYSQIVNDFQKGDIAEGYSVSREKKESFPLTVTSAQKNPTAFYLCASSIIAVTGELFFGEGSRLTVL.

The DNA of the CDR3 is TGTGCCAGCAGCGCGCAAGGAGACTCCTACAATGAGCAGTTCTTC. Translated: CASSAQGDSYNEQFF. This chain links TRBV9 with TRBJ2-1; unclear D gene. The V end was cut by 3 bases, the J end by 0 bases, with 10 bases between. Looked up from germline, CDR1 is SGDLS and CDR2 is YYNGEE. The CDR3 extends over 15 amino acids.

The V and J genes are TRBV5-4 and TRBJ2-7; 7 bases map to TRBD1. The CDR3 runs 17 residues. Germline CDR1 SGHNT, CDR2 YYREEE (reference sequence). Trimming removed 4 bases from V and 0 bases from J; junction bases left unmatched: 13. The DNA for the CDR3 is TGTGCCAGCAGCCAACACTCCGGGACAGCCAACTCCTACGAGCAGTACTTC. Its protein is CASSQHSGTANSYEQYF.

V gene TRBV27 combines with J gene TRBJ1-1; possibly TRBD1 for D (6 bases). V was clipped by 4 bases and J by 10 bases, with 19 bases between them. Germline V gene lookup returns CDR1 MNHEY and CDR2 SMNVEV (reference sequence). This CDR3 comprises 14 residues. The CDR3 sequence is CASSSGHDFYGAFF. CDR3 coding DNA: TGTGCCAGCAGTTCGGGACATGACTTTTATGGAGCTTTCTTT.

This rearrangement joins TRBV30 to TRBJ1-1, with TRBD1 matching over 7 bases. The CDR3 sequence is 12 residues long. The J segment lost 4 bases and the V segment lost 4 bases, leaving 3 bases of the junction unmatched. CDR1 and CDR2 from the germline V gene are GTSNPN and SVGIG (reference sequence). CDR3 in amino acids: CAWTQGGTEAFF. The CDR3 nucleotides are TGTGCCTGGACCCAGGGGGGCACTGAAGCTTTCTTT.

The CDR3 reads CSVESPRNEQYF. The DNA of the CDR3 is TGCAGCGTTGAAAGCCCGAGGAACGAGCAGTACTTC. The genes are TRBV29-1 and TRBJ2-7; no clear D gene. CDR3 size: 12 residues. CDR1 and CDR2 (germline): SQVTM, ANQGSEA. Between the trimmed V and J ends, which lost 2 bases and 5 bases, there was a span of 10 bases.

The V and J genes are TRBV28 and TRBJ1-2, with 9 bases lining up with TRBD1. V lost 3 bases, J lost 4 bases, and 3 bases stayed unmatched. The CDR3 consists of 14 residues. Germline V gene data show CDR1 as MDHEN and CDR2 as SYDVKM. CDR3 nucleotides: TGTGCCAGCAGTTTGGGACAGGGTCTCTATGGCTACACCTTC. As protein: CASSLGQGLYGYTF.

The rearrangement uses TRBV6-6 and TRBJ2-3; tentative D call: TRBD1 (5 bases). The V gene's germline CDR1 is MNHNY and CDR2 SVGAGI (reference sequence). The CDR3 runs to 12 residues. Trimming cost V 2 bases and J 5 bases, with 5 bases left between them. The CDR3 loop reads CASSYRGDTQYF. The DNA for the CDR3 is TGTGCCAGCAGTTACAGGGGAGATACGCAGTATTTT.

This sequence joins TRBV5-4 and TRBJ2-2; TRBD1 aligns across 7 bases. The CDR3 has 16 residues. Germline V lookup: CDR1 SGHNT, CDR2 YYREEE (reference sequence). J was trimmed by 5 bases and V by 3 bases; bases with no gene match: 10. Here the CDR3 DNA reads TGTGCCAGCAGCTCTGAATCCGCAGGGGGAACCGGGGAGCTGTTTTTT. Protein product: CASSSESAGGTGELFF.

The chain is built from TRBV27 and TRBJ2-7; the D gene is possibly TRBD1 (5 bases). The CDR3 extends over 13 amino acids. From germline, CDR1 is MNHEY and CDR2 SMNVEV (reference sequence). With 3 bases removed from V and 5 bases from J, the gap between germline ends came to 11 bases. CDR3 sequence: CASSFSRAHEQYF. As DNA, the CDR3 is TGTGCCAGCAGTTTTAGCAGGGCCCACGAGCAGTACTTC.

This clone has a handful of counts. The gene calls are TRBV28 and TRBJ1-4, with 10 bases that match TRBD1. J lost 2 bases, V lost 6 bases, and 6 bases had no gene match. Germline-derived CDR1 and CDR2 are MDHEN and SYDVKM. This CDR3 has 16 residues. The CDR3 loop is CASSAPDRGTNEKLFF. The DNA of the CDR3 is TGTGCCAGCAGCGCCCCGGACAGGGGGACTAATGAAAAACTGTTTTTT.

The rearrangement joins TRBV7-3 to TRBJ2-5; tentative D call: TRBD1 (6 bases). V was clipped by 6 bases and J by 6 bases, with 14 bases between them. The CDR3 loop spans 13 amino acids. Germline CDR1 SGHTA, CDR2 FQGTGA. CDR3 coding DNA: TGTGCCAGCAGACGCGGACAGCCACAGACCCAGTACTTC. Its translation is CASRRGQPQTQYF.

The genes are TRBV28 and TRBJ2-5, with 7 positions matching TRBD1. This CDR3 is built from 19 residues. Germline lookup yields CDR1 MDHEN and CDR2 SYDVKM. V was pared by 3 bases and J by 4 bases, with 20 bases of the junction left unmatched. This chain's CDR3 is CASSFYLGQSTPKGETQYF. The CDR3 bases are TGTGCCAGCAGTTTTTATCTGGGACAGTCCACCCCGAAAGGAGAGACCCAGTACTTC.